This T cell receptor beta chain was sequenced in a study of early T cells in non-severe SARS-CoV-2 infection (dated by TCRdb to the early 2020s). At the level of the whole study: Because TCR sequencing was done on bulk RNA from unsorted whole blood, the alpha and beta chains could not be paired.

Overall study results and their limits: VDJdb matching was skewed toward anti-spike CD8 responses and likely underestimated virus-specific expansions by missing private and CD4 specificities.

A case-control design nested within a healthcare worker cohort in London, UK, was used, with weekly nasopharyngeal swab PCR tests and blood sampling performed. Healthcare workers were recruited between 23 and 31 March 2020, during the week of the UK lockdown, and were followed weekly for up to 16 weeks. The library was produced with 5' RACE. Sequencer: NextSeq 500. To correct for sequencing error and PCR bias, the TCR library protocol tagged individual cDNA molecules with unique molecular identifiers. Sequencing covered both TCR alpha and beta chains, and within each sample the abundances of alpha and beta sequences were tightly co-correlated. The study's processing was this. Decombinator V4 was used to annotate the V gene, J gene and CDR3 of the TCR sequences. Expanded TCRs were defined as changing significantly between any two time points under a Poisson model with p below 0.0001. TCR abundances were normalised to the total number of TCRs sequenced per sample and expressed as counts per million. A search of VDJdb, accessed on 1 November 2021, was run for TCRs annotated to CMV, EBV and SARS-CoV-2, with TCRs annotated for multiple antigens excluded. TCRdb cleaned the public reads at Q25 with fastp, built clones with MiXCR and kept in-frame beta chains. Every CDR3 protein is listed once, alongside the most common genes and DNA of its rows. The V and J calls and clone size come from TCRdb's table, not from the authors' own analysis. The sample table lists over 30,000 distinct CDR3 sequences, 6% to 7% of them with a count of one. Roughly 7.5% of the sample is in the top ten clones.

In its sample, this clonotype was seen many times. Its cognate antigen has yet to be identified. Qualities for individual bases were not recorded, and no much larger clone is one base off. The clonotype originates from an adult who was a healthcare worker with PCR-confirmed SARS-CoV-2 infection or an uninfected control (not recorded which). The sample taken for sequencing was whole blood.

This receptor has the CDR3 CASSSLLTRAGTLRGAFF. The DNA sequence is given as TGTGCCAGCAGCTCGCTATTGACAAGGGCCGGGACCCTTAGGGGAGCTTTCTTT. Recombination linked TRBV5-6 to TRBJ1-1, and TRBD1 may be the D gene, going by 5 matching bases. V and J are truncated by 3 bases and 10 bases respectively, leaving an intervening sequence of 31 bases. Per the germline V gene, SGHDT is the CDR1 and YYEEEE is the CDR2. From the cysteine through the phenylalanine, the CDR3 covers 18 amino acids. CDR3 DNA is the only sequence kept; it has 54 bases, read in frame from the first base.